The subject of this entry is one T cell receptor (beta chain). This entry comes from a study of blood T cell repertoires in COVID-19. Study in general: Specimens from acute and convalescent COVID-19 originated in the United States, Italy and Spain. T cells, B-cell-depleted T cells, or PBMCs provided the cDNA or gDNA that served as material.

This CDR3 contains 14 residues. The ends lost 3 bases at V and 8 bases at J; junction bases unmatched: 9. CDR1 SGHTA and CDR2 FQGNSA come from the germline V gene. Per the original methods: Reference gene primer amplification in the assay estimated nucleated cell counts. Sequencing was performed with immunoSEQ multiplex PCR; in TCRdb, only in-frame clones are kept and a portion is missing. The D gene and trimming were derived from the DNA, and the V and J assignments and clone size from that table. Here the sample spans about 200,000 clones, about 80% being singletons. The receptor was isolated from a man aged 60 to 75 with acute or convalescent COVID-19. The material sequenced was peripheral blood. The rearrangement uses TRBV7-2 and TRBJ1-2; the match to TRBD1 covers 7 bases. CDR3 DNA: TGTGCCAGCAGCTTCTTAACCCAGGGGGGAGGCTACACCTTC. Translated: CASSFLTQGGGYTF.